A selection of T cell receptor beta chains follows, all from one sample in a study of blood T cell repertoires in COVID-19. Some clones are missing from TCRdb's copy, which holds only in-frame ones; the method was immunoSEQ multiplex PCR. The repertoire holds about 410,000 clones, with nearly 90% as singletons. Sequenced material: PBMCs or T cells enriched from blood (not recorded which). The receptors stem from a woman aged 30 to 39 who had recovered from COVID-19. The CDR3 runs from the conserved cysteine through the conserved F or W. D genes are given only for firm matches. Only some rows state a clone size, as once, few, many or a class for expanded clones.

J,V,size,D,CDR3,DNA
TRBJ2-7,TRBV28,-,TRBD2,CASSLVLAGGPSYEQYF,TGTGCCAGCAGTTTAGTCCTAGCGGGAGGCCCATCCTACGAGCAGTACTTC
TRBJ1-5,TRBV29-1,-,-,CSVGGPNQPQHF,TGCAGCGTTGGAGGTCCGAATCAGCCCCAGCATTTT
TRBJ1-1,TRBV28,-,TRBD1,CASTTGGINTEAFF,TGTGCCAGTACGACAGGGGGCATAAACACTGAAGCTTTCTTT
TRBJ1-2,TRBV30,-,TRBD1,CAWSRAGTGRYGYTF,TGTGCCTGGAGTAGAGCCGGGACAGGACGCTATGGCTACACCTTC
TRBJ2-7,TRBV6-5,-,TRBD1,CASSYQGDNEQYF,TGTGCCAGCAGTTACCAGGGGGATAACGAGCAGTACTTC
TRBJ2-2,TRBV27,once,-,CASSLWQENTGELFF,TGTGCCAGCAGTTTGTGGCAGGAGAACACCGGGGAGCTGTTTTTT
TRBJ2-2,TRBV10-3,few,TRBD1,CAITGRQGANTGELFF,TGTGCCATCACGGGGCGGCAGGGGGCGAACACCGGGGAGCTGTTTTTT
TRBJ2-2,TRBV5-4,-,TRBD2,CASSLEGLAGGTGELFF,TGTGCCAGCAGCTTGGAAGGACTAGCGGGGGGAACCGGGGAGCTGTTTTTT
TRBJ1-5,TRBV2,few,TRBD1,CASSRDRGGDQPQHF,TGTGCCAGCAGCCGGGACAGGGGAGGCGATCAGCCCCAGCATTTT
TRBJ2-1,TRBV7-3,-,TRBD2,CASSLISGKGNEQFF,TGTGCCAGCAGCCTGATTAGCGGGAAGGGTAATGAGCAGTTCTTC
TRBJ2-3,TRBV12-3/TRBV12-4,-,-,CASRMGGADTQYF,TGTGCCAGCAGAATGGGGGGAGCAGATACGCAGTATTTT
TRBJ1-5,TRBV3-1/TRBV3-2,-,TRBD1,CASSQGVTGGHQPQHF,TGTGCCAGCAGCCAAGGAGTGACAGGGGGTCACCAGCCCCAGCATTTT
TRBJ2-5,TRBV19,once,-,CASSVGRQETQYF,TGTGCCAGTAGTGTGGGGAGGCAAGAGACCCAGTACTTC
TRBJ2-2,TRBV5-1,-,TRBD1,CASRTGGGTGELFF,TGCGCCAGTCGGACAGGGGGCGGCACCGGGGAGCTGTTTTTT
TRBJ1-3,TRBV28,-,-,CASSLAGLSGNTIYF,TGTGCCAGCAGTTTAGCGGGCCTCTCTGGAAACACCATATATTTT
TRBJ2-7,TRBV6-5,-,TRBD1,CASSYSRDSNSYEQYF,TGTGCCAGCAGTTACTCCCGGGACAGCAACTCCTACGAGCAGTACTTC
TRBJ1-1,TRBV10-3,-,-,CAIRWTVGETEAFF,TGTGCCATCAGATGGACAGTCGGGGAAACTGAAGCTTTCTTT
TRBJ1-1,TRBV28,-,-,CASSSTGSTEAFF,TGTGCCAGCAGCAGTACAGGGAGTACTGAAGCTTTCTTT
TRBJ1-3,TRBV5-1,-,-,CASSFDRTSGNTIYF,TGCGCCAGCAGTTTTGACAGGACCTCTGGAAACACCATATATTTT
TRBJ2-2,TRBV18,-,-,CASSPLLNTGELFF,TGTGCCAGCTCACCACTCTTAAACACCGGGGAGCTGTTTTTT
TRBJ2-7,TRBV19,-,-,CASSIGGVIHEQYF,TGTGCCAGTAGTATAGGGGGGGTTATCCACGAGCAGTACTTC
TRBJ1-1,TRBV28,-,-,CASSFPRRTAVTEAFF,TGTGCCAGCAGTTTCCCCCGACGGACAGCAGTCACTGAAGCTTTCTTT
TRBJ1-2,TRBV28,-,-,CASKQHNNYGYTF,TGTGCCAGCAAACAGCACAATAACTATGGCTACACCTTC
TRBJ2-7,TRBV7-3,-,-,CASSAANSYEQYF,TGTGCCAGCAGCGCGGCAAACTCCTACGAGCAGTACTTC
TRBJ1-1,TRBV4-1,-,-,CASSQDPTEYTEAFF,TGCGCCAGCAGCCAAGATCCCACAGAATACACTGAAGCTTTCTTT
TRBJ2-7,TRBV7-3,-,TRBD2,CASSAPGGSSYEQYF,TGTGCCAGCTCCGCCCCGGGAGGGTCCTCCTACGAGCAGTACTTC
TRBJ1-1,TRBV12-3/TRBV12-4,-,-,CASSLSRNTEAFF,TGTGCCAGCAGTTTGAGCCGGAACACTGAAGCTTTCTTT
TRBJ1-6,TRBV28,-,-,CASKTVLINSPLHF,TGTGCCAGCAAGACAGTCCTCATTAACTCACCCCTCCACTTT
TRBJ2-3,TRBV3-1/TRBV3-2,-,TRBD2,CASSHVGLAGASDTQYF,TGTGCCAGCAGCCATGTGGGACTAGCGGGAGCGTCAGATACGCAGTATTTT
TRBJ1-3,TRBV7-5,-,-,CARSKWGLYQGNTIYF,TGTGCCAGAAGCAAATGGGGACTTTATCAGGGAAACACCATATATTTT
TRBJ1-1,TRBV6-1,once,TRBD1,CASSETGEEAFF,TGTGCCAGCAGTGAAACAGGGGAGGAAGCTTTCTTT
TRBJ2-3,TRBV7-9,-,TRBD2,CASSLREALLGTDTQYF,TGTGCCAGCAGCTTGCGGGAGGCCCTCCTGGGCACAGATACGCAGTATTTT
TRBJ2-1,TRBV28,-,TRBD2,CASSPPGLAGAGEQFF,TGTGCCAGCAGTCCTCCGGGACTAGCGGGAGCAGGTGAGCAGTTCTTC
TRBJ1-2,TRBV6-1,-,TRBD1,CASSEANRGYGYTF,TGTGCCAGCAGTGAAGCAAACAGGGGTTATGGCTACACCTTC
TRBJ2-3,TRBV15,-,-,CATRPLSGGRTDTQYF,TGTGCCACCAGACCACTGTCCGGGGGGCGCACAGATACGCAGTATTTT
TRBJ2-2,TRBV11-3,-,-,CASSLLTGGELFF,TGTGCCAGCAGCCTACTTACGGGCGGGGAGCTGTTTTTT
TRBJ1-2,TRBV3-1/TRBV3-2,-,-,CASSYYMADYGYTF,TGTGCCAGCAGCTACTATATGGCGGACTATGGCTACACCTTC
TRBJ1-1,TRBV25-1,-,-,CASARGTEAFF,TGTGCCAGTGCTCGGGGTACTGAAGCTTTCTTT
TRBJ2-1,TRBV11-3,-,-,CASSQNHNEQFF,TGTGCCAGCAGCCAGAACCACAATGAGCAGTTCTTC
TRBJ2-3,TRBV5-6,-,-,CASSSEGAGGTDTQYF,TGTGCCAGCAGCTCGGAGGGAGCTGGAGGCACAGATACGCAGTATTTT
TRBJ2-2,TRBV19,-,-,CASSIFLGELFF,TGTGCCAGTAGTATTTTCCTCGGGGAGCTGTTTTTT
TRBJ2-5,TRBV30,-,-,CAWSVPLPPGETQYF,TGTGCCTGGAGTGTACCCCTCCCTCCGGGGGAGACCCAGTACTTC
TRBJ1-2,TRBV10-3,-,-,CAISTQDYGYTF,TGTGCCATCAGTACGCAGGACTATGGCTACACCTTC
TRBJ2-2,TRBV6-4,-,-,CASSPSRNTGELFF,TGTGCCAGCAGTCCCTCCAGGAACACCGGGGAGCTGTTTTTT
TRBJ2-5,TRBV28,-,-,CASSQGGRQETQYF,TGTGCCAGCAGCCAGGGCGGCAGACAAGAGACCCAGTACTTC
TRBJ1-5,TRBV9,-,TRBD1,CASSEGGTGARQPQHF,TGTGCCAGCAGCGAGGGGGGGACAGGGGCCCGCCAGCCCCAGCATTTT
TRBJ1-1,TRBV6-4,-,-,CASSPTASLNTEAFF,TGTGCCAGCAGCCCGACAGCGAGCCTGAACACTGAAGCTTTCTTT
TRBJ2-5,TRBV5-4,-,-,CASSARQVETQYF,TGTGCCAGCAGCGCACGACAGGTAGAGACCCAGTACTTC
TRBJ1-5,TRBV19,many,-,CASSMGPRAGAAKPQHF,TGTGCCAGTAGTATGGGGCCCCGGGCGGGGGCCGCGAAGCCCCAGCATTTT
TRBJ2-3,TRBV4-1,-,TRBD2,CASSQPPVGGDTDTQYF,TGCGCCAGCAGCCAACCTCCGGTGGGGGGGGACACAGATACGCAGTATTTT
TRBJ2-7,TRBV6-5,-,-,CASSRDSYYEQYF,TGTGCCAGCAGTCGAGACAGTTACTACGAGCAGTACTTC
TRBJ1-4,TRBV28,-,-,CASSSESEKLFF,TGTGCCAGCAGTTCCGAGAGTGAAAAACTGTTTTTT
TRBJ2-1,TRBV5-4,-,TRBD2,CASELRASGGRDEQFF,TGTGCCAGCGAGCTTAGGGCTAGCGGGGGCAGGGATGAGCAGTTCTTC